Each of the 10 T cell receptor beta chains below was sequenced from the same sample in a study of regulatory T cells in long-lasting Graves disease (dated by TCRdb to the early 2020s). According to the study, the label for this sample's time point signals: newly diagnosed GD, antithyroid drugs for less than 3 months. For both TCR sequencing and RNA sequencing, RNA was extracted from PBMCs using TRIzol. Libraries were constructed by multiplex PCR. The sequencer was an Illumina HiSeq 4000. CDR3 regions were amplified by Arm-PCR with iRepertoire HTBI primers to construct TCR beta libraries. In-frame beta chains were kept once TCRdb had trimmed the public reads at Q25 with fastp and called clones with MiXCR. Each entry merges the rows of one CDR3 protein and shows their most common DNA and genes. This sample is represented by 360,000 or so distinct CDR3 sequences; over 15% of them were singletons. Less than 35% of the sample is taken by the ten largest.

This sample also belongs to another study, concerning T cells in Graves' hyperthyroidism and ophthalmopathy.

Specimen: peripheral blood mononuclear cells (PBMCs), collected at new diagnosis, from a patient treated with antithyroid drugs. These receptors were taken from a man in his forties or fifties with Graves disease. Donor details come from another sample of the same person, matched by shared clones.

In its sample, this clonotype was seen many times. One junction end does not reproduce the germline sequence, and a read error may be involved. The chain recombines TRBV5-1 with TRBJ2-3, with a possible D match to TRBD2 (5 bases). The CDR3 is made up of 13 amino acids. Germline CDR1 reads SGHRS; CDR2 reads YFSETQ. The CDR3 is CASSSEGSDTQYF. As DNA, the CDR3 is TGTGCCAGCAGTTCCGAGGGTAGCGATACGCAGTATTTT. Together with reference TRBV5-1 and TRBJ2-3, the CDR3 gives the full variable domain: KAGVTQTPRYLIKTRGQQVTLSCSPISGHRSVSWYQQTPGQGLQFLFEYFSETQRNKGNFPGRFSGRQFSNSRSEMNVSTLELGDSALYLCASSSEGSDTQYFGPGTRLTVL.

This clonotype was detected many times. This chain connects TRBV2 to TRBJ2-7; D is tentatively TRBD1 or TRBD2 (5 bases each). CDR3 length: 15 residues. The ends were cut back, 5 bases at V and 5 bases at J, with 19 bases in the middle. The germline gives CDR1 SNHLY, CDR2 FYNNEI. For the CDR3, the DNA is TGTGCCAGCAGTAGGTCAGGGACCCTCAGGAACGAGCAGTACTTC. This sequence encodes CASSRSGTLRNEQYF.

This clonotype was picked up many times. This chain connects TRBV30 to TRBJ1-2, with D tentatively TRBD1 (6 bases). CDR1 GTSNPN and CDR2 SVGIG come from the germline V gene (reference sequence). This CDR3 is built from 18 residues. Trimming left V 4 bases short and J 2 bases short, with 26 bases between. The CDR3 sequence is CAWIRRIRGAQVNYGYTF. The CDR3 nucleotides read TGTGCCTGGATCAGGCGAATACGGGGGGCTCAAGTGAACTATGGCTACACCTTC.

The V and J genes are TRBV6-1 and TRBJ1-2; D remains ambiguous. Trimming left V 6 bases short and J 0 bases short, with 2 bases between. The CDR3 totals 11 residues. Germline V gene lookup returns CDR1 MNHNS and CDR2 SASEGT. CDR3 in DNA: TGTGCCAGCAGGACTAACTATGGCTACACCTTC. Amino acids: CASRTNYGYTF.

This clonotype was counted many times. The genes are TRBV6-2 or TRBV6-3 and TRBJ2-7, with D tentatively TRBD2 (5 bases). Germline CDR1 and CDR2: MNHEY and SVGEGT. Trimming removed 0 bases at V and 2 bases at J, with 8 bases between. The CDR3 sequence is 14 residues long. CDR3 sequence (DNA): TGTGCCAGCAGTTACTCCGCGGGTACCTACGAGCAGTACTTC. Its protein is CASSYSAGTYEQYF.

At least ten counts were recorded for this clonotype. The chain has TRBV4-2 and TRBJ1-1; D remains ambiguous. Germline CDR1 is LGHNA and CDR2 is YNFKEQ. The CDR3 is made up of 15 amino acids. Deletions cut 0 bases from V and 6 bases from J, with 14 bases between. The CDR3 coding sequence is TGTGCCAGCAGCCAAGATCGGGAACTCCGCGCTGAAGCTTTCTTT. It yields the protein CASSQDRELRAEAFF.

A remark on this clonotype: Sequence at one end of the junction differs from germline and may be a read error. This CDR3 is CASSRITGFSTGELFF. Written as DNA, the CDR3 is TGTGCCAGCAGCCGCATAACAGGGTTTAGCACCGGAGAGCTGTTTTTT. The chain joins TRBV6-1 to TRBJ2-2; tentative D call: TRBD1 (6 bases). The CDR3 is made up of 16 amino acids. Germline CDR1 is MNHNS and CDR2 is SASEGT.

This clonotype was detected only a few times. CDR3 sequence: CSVLRTSGGGTQYF. The CDR3 nucleotides read TGCAGCGTTCTAAGGACTAGCGGGGGGGGGACGCAGTATTTT. The chain combines TRBV29-1 with TRBJ2-3, with TRBD2 matching over 15 bases. CDR1 is SQVTM and CDR2 is ANQGSEA in the germline V gene. V trimming: 5 bases; J trimming: 9 bases; junction bases outside the gene matches: 6. This CDR3 is 14 amino acids long.

For this clonotype: One base away lies a much larger clone, so this may be a sequencing read error. The chain employs TRBV11-2 and TRBJ2-1; D is undetermined. CDR3 length: 12 residues. Trimming pared 1 base from V and 6 bases from J, leaving 4 bases between. Germline CDR1 SGHAT, CDR2 FQNNGV. CDR3 coding DNA: TGTGCCAGCAGCTTAGGTTTCAATGAGCAGTTCTTC. This encodes CASSLGFNEQFF.

This clonotype was counted between two and nine times. The chain links TRBV7-2 to TRBJ2-3; 8 bases align to TRBD2. The J segment lost 5 bases and the V segment lost 5 bases, leaving 6 bases of the junction unmatched. There are 14 residues in the CDR3. Germline V gives CDR1 SGHTA, CDR2 FQGNSA. The CDR3 DNA is TGTGCCAGCAGCCCCCCGGGGGGGCGAGATACGCAGTATTTT. Amino acid sequence: CASSPPGGRDTQYF.